Listed here is a single T cell receptor (beta chain). Its antigen is unknown. Base qualities are missing; no much larger clone stands one base away. The data are from a study of regulatory T cells in long-lasting Graves disease (TCRdb year 2021). In the study overall: To count as having persistent Graves' disease, a patient had to have received antithyroid drug treatment for over 5 years with TSH receptor autoantibodies remaining persistently positive. Persistent Graves' disease patients were compared with newly diagnosed Graves' disease patients by peripheral blood TCR sequencing and RNA sequencing. The study took place in China and was registered as a clinical trial. Antithyroid drugs had been taken for approximately ten years on average by persistent Graves' disease patients in the clinical cohort. A total of 33 samples underwent TCR sequencing: some 13 from persistent and around 20 from newly diagnosed Graves' disease patients. What the authors observed across the whole study: More public clonotypes were shared among persistent patients (approximately 3,000) than among newly diagnosed patients (roughly 1,000). Compared with newly diagnosed patients, patients with persistent Graves' disease had lower TCR Shannon entropy and fewer highly expanded clones, which suggests clonal expansion. Persistent disease showed preferential use of TRBV28, TRBJ1-2 and TRBJ2-5, whereas newly diagnosed disease favored TRBV20-1 and TRBJ2-1. The authors noted that the small sample size was a limitation that may lower accuracy. Only peripheral blood was studied, because thyroid tissue, the primary lesion, was inaccessible. Only the TCR beta chain was sequenced and analyzed.

The time point label for this specimen denotes: persistent/refractory GD, antithyroid drugs over 5 years with positive TRAb. For both TCR sequencing and RNA sequencing, RNA was extracted from PBMCs using TRIzol. The diagnosis of Graves' disease followed American Thyroid Association guidelines. Patients were recruited from an endocrinology department in Xi'an, China. From each patient, around 9.3 milliliters of peripheral blood was collected into an EDTA anticoagulant tube. Ficoll Paque Plus density gradient separation was used to isolate PBMCs, and no further T cell sorting was performed. An Agilent 2100 Bioanalyzer and agarose gel were used to check RNA quality, while a NanoDrop 2000 measured RNA concentration. The library was prepared using multiplex PCR. This sample was sequenced with an Illumina HiSeq 4000. To build TCR beta libraries, CDR3 regions were amplified by Arm-PCR using iRepertoire HTBI primers. Gel purification was performed on PCR products prior to sequencing. The paper's processing steps were these. Across samples, 60 to 80 TRBV and 12 to 15 TRBJ segments were identified and used for gene usage analysis of CDR3 amino acid clonotypes. COPE and FqMerger were used to merge the filtered high-quality paired reads into contigs. BLAST was used to align contigs to IMGT TRBV, TRBD and TRBJ reference genes, with CDR3 defined following IMGT. Clonotypes above 0.1% frequency were classified as highly expanded clones. Shannon entropy was used to measure repertoire diversity, and the Gini coefficient was used to measure V-J evenness. Public clonotypes were defined as clonotypes shared by more than one individual. TCRdb applied fastp at Q25 and MiXCR to the public reads, then kept only in-frame beta chains. Every distinct CDR3 protein forms one entry, paired with its most common genes and DNA. The V and J calls were not made by the authors but by TCRdb's processing. The table for this sample lists 400,000 to 500,000 distinct CDR3 sequences; under 25% of them were counted only once. The ten largest clones take up over 7.5% of the sample.

Trimming takes 8 bases off V and 3 bases off J; junction bases not matched to a gene: 6. The CDR3 goes from the cysteine to the phenylalanine over 14 residues. CDR3 DNA is the only sequence kept; it has 42 bases, read in frame from the first base. According to the germline V gene (reference sequence), CDR1 reads LNHDA and CDR2 reads SQIVND. This sequence uses TRBV19 and TRBJ2-7, and 11 bases in between align with TRBD2. Sequences were derived from peripheral blood mononuclear cells (PBMCs), sampled when the disease was refractory, from a patient treated with antithyroid drugs. The sequence came from a female donor with Graves disease. The CDR3 in this case is CASAAGLADYEQYF. The DNA reads as follows: TGTGCCAGTGCCGCGGGACTAGCGGACTACGAGCAGTACTTC.